These 17 T cell receptor beta chains share one sample of origin, sequenced in a study of blood T cell repertoires in COVID-19. Profiled with immunoSEQ multiplex PCR; TCRdb holds only in-frame clones, not every one. The data hold fewer than 85,000 clones, with around 88% observed a single time. Sequencing was performed on peripheral blood. These receptors originate from a man in his sixties with acute or convalescent COVID-19.

V and J are TRBV3-1 (or the pseudogene TRBV3-2) and TRBJ1-2; D ambiguous. This CDR3 is built from 13 residues. The germline gives CDR1 LGHDT, CDR2 YNNKEL (reference sequence). V lost 6 bases and J lost 11, with 19 bases in between. Here the CDR3 DNA reads TGTGCCAGCAGACAAACCTCTTCCCAGTTGTACACCTTC. Amino acids: CASRQTSSQLYTF.

Of note for this clone: The germline gene is not matched at one end of the junction; a read error may be the cause. This rearrangement joins TRBV30 to TRBJ1-5, with D unclear. Germline V gene data show CDR1 as GTSNPN and CDR2 as SVGIG (reference sequence). The length of the CDR3 is 13 residues. CDR3 in amino acids: CAWSVRSNQPRHF. The CDR3 DNA follows: TGTGCCTGGAGTGTACGTAGCAATCAGCCCCGGCATTTT.

The rearrangement uses TRBV6-2 or TRBV6-3 and TRBJ2-7; D unclear. V gave up 6 bases and J gave up 2 bases, with 8 bases separating them. This CDR3 comprises 12 residues. Germline CDR1 MNHEY, CDR2 SVGEGT. The CDR3 bases are TGTGCCAGCAGCCCGAGTCCCTACGAGCAGTACTTC. Protein product: CASSPSPYEQYF.

The chain employs TRBV4-3 and TRBJ1-2; D ambiguous. Germline loops: CDR1 LGHNA, CDR2 YSLEER. The CDR3 spans 16 residues. Between the trimmed V and J ends, which lost 5 bases and 5 bases, there was a span of 21 bases. CDR3: CASSRGREASLYGYTF. Written as DNA, the CDR3 is TGCGCCAGCAGCAGAGGGCGAGAGGCCTCGCTTTATGGCTACACCTTC.

The J gene is TRBJ2-7, the V gene TRBV21-1; TRBD2 is the table's D call, not checked against the DNA. TRBV21-1 corresponds to a pseudogene. The CDR3 has 13 amino acids. This chain's CDR3 is CASSSGWSYEQYF. The CDR3 nucleotides are TGTGCCAGCAGCAGCGGGTGGTCCTACGAGCAGTACTTC.

This clone has only a few counts. This chain connects TRBV5-1 to TRBJ1-1, with TRBD1 matching 9 bases. This CDR3 contains 15 residues. V shed 1 base and J 1 base; nucleotides not matched to a gene: 2. The germline gives CDR1 SGHRS, CDR2 YFSETQ. In DNA, the CDR3 is TGCGCCAGCAGCTTGCCGGGACAGGGGAACACTGAAGCTTTCTTT. It codes for CASSLPGQGNTEAFF.

This chain connects TRBV6-5 to TRBJ1-4, with D hard to call. V was trimmed by 3 bases and J by 4 bases, leaving 9 bases between them. Germline values: CDR1 MNHEY, CDR2 SVGAGI. The CDR3 runs to 14 residues. The DNA for the CDR3 is TGTGCCAGCAGTTATACGGGAAGTAATGAAAAACTGTTTTTT. Translation gives CASSYTGSNEKLFF.

This clone showed up just once. The rearrangement uses TRBV6-4 and TRBJ1-1; 11 nucleotides match TRBD1. The CDR3 spans 13 residues. V gave up 0 bases and J gave up 10 bases; unmatched junction bases: 1. Germline V CDR1 and CDR2: MRHNA, SNTAGT. CDR3 sequence reads: CASSDSGQGGAFF. The DNA for the CDR3 is TGTGCCAGCAGTGACTCGGGACAGGGGGGAGCTTTCTTT.

This clone showed up just a few times. V usage is TRBV18 and J usage is TRBJ2-2; 7 nucleotides match TRBD2. The CDR3 loop spans 14 amino acids. The V segment lost 2 bases and the J segment 7 bases; nucleotides outside the gene matches: 4. Per the germline V gene, CDR1 is KGHSH and CDR2 is LQKENI. The CDR3 bases are TGTGCCAGCTCACCAACTAGCGTGGGCGGGGAGCTGTTTTTT. Protein product: CASSPTSVGGELFF.

This chain connects TRBV29-1 to TRBJ1-1; TRBD1 might be the D (6 bases). Per the germline V gene, CDR1 is SQVTM and CDR2 is ANQGSEA. This CDR3 comprises 13 residues. V was clipped by 5 bases and J by 0 bases, with 10 bases between them. The CDR3 sequence is CSVRGGMNTEAFF. The CDR3 DNA follows: TGCAGCGTTAGGGGGGGAATGAACACTGAAGCTTTCTTT.

The chain links TRBV6-2 or TRBV6-3 to TRBJ1-6; no clear D gene. The V gene lost 5 bases and the J gene lost 12 bases, with 17 bases spanning the gap. This CDR3 has 14 amino acids. The germline gives CDR1 MNHEY, CDR2 SVGEGT. The CDR3 region is CASSHPEAGEPLHF. The DNA of the CDR3 is TGTGCCAGCAGTCACCCCGAAGCTGGAGAACCCCTCCACTTT.

The chain joins TRBV19 to TRBJ1-5, with D unresolved. Trimming pared 3 bases from V and 0 bases from J, leaving 12 bases between. CDR1 and CDR2 from the germline V gene are LNHDA and SQIVND (reference sequence). The CDR3 loop spans 16 amino acids. The CDR3 region is CASSIVLYSSNQPQHF. The DNA of the CDR3 is TGTGCCAGTAGTATCGTCCTATATTCTAGCAATCAGCCCCAGCATTTT. Full variable domain (missing parts from reference TRBV19 and TRBJ1-5): DGGITQSPKYLFRKEGQNVTLSCEQNLNHDAMYWYRQDPGQGLRLIYYSQIVNDFQKGDIAEGYSVSREKKESFPLTVTSAQKNPTAFYLCASSIVLYSSNQPQHFGDGTRLSIL.

The J gene is TRBJ1-2, the V gene TRBV12-3 or TRBV12-4; D call uncertain. The CDR3 extends over 12 amino acids. Trimming removed 6 bases at V and 2 bases at J, with 7 bases between. The CDR3 coding sequence is TGTGCCAGCAGGGCCTTAAACTATGGCTACACCTTC. It codes for CASRALNYGYTF.

V usage is TRBV9 and J usage is TRBJ2-7; maybe TRBD1 (6 bases). With 3 bases removed from V and 5 bases from J, the gap between germline ends came to 15 bases. The CDR3 consists of 14 residues. Looked up from germline, CDR1 is SGDLS and CDR2 is YYNGEE. CDR3 sequence (DNA): TGTGCCAGCAGCGCAACAGGGAGTCACGACGAGCAGTACTTC. Translation gives CASSATGSHDEQYF. Supplemented by reference TRBV9 and TRBJ2-7, the full variable domain reads DSGVTQTPKHLITATGQRVTLRCSPRSGDLSVYWYQQSLDQGLQFLIQYYNGEERAKGNILERFSAQQFPDLHSELNLSSLELGDSALYFCASSATGSHDEQYFGPGTRLTVT.

The J gene is TRBJ2-6, the V gene TRBV4-3; TRBD1 agrees at 10 bases. This CDR3 is built from 19 residues. Trimming took 3 bases from V and 2 from J; bases not matched to a gene: 10. The germline CDR1 and CDR2 sequences are LGHNA and YSLEER. The CDR3 region has the DNA TGCGCCAGCAGCCAGGCTGGAGGACAGGGGGAGCCTGGGGCCAACGTCCTGACTTTC. It translates to CASSQAGGQGEPGANVLTF.

This clone was detected only once. The CDR3 DNA is TGTGCCAGCAAATTGCCCAGCGGGGGACAAGAGACCCAGTACTTC. It is translated as CASKLPSGGQETQYF. The chain couples TRBV6-5 to TRBJ2-5; 8 bases map to TRBD2. J was trimmed by 2 bases and V by 7 bases; bases with no gene match: 9. The CDR3 extends over 15 amino acids. The V gene's germline CDR1 is MNHEY and CDR2 SVGAGI.

J is TRBJ1-5 and V is TRBV28; a weak D match, TRBD1 (6 bases). The CDR3 length is 15 residues. Germline CDR1 and CDR2: MDHEN and SYDVKM. V shed 6 bases and J shed 1 base, with 13 bases lying between them. For the CDR3, the DNA is TGTGCCAGCAGCTCCGGACAGCGGAGCAATCAGCCCCAGCATTTT. It is translated as CASSSGQRSNQPQHF. The complete variable domain, with remaining parts taken from reference TRBV28 and TRBJ1-5, reads DVKVTQSSRYLVKRTGEKVFLECVQDMDHENMFWYRQDPGLGLRLIYFSYDVKMKEKGDIPEGYSVSREKKERFSLILESASTNQTSMYLCASSSGQRSNQPQHFGDGTRLSIL.